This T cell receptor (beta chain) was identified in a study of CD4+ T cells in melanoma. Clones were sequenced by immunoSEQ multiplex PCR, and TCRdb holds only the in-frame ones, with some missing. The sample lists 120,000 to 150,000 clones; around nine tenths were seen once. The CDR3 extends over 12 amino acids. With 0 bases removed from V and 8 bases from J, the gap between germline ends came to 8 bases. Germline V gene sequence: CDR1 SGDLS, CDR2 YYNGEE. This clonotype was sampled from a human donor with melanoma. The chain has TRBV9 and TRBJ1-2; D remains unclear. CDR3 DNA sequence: TGTGCCAGCAGCGTAGTGGGCGCCGGCTACACCTTC. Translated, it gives CASSVVGAGYTF.